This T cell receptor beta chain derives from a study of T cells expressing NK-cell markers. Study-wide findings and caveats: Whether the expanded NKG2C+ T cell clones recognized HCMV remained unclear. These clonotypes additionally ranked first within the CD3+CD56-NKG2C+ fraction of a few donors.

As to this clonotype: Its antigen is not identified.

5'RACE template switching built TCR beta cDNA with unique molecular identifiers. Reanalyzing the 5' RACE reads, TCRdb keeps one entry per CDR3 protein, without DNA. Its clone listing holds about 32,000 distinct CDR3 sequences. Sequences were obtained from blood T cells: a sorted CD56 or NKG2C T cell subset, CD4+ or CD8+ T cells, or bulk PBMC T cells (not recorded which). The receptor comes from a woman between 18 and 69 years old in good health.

CDR3 protein: CASSDRGPPTDTQYF. V usage is TRBV6-1 and J usage is TRBJ2-3; TCRdb names TRBD1, which stays unverified in the absence of DNA. Germline V gene sequence: CDR1 MNHNS, CDR2 SASEGT. The CDR3 contains 15 residues.